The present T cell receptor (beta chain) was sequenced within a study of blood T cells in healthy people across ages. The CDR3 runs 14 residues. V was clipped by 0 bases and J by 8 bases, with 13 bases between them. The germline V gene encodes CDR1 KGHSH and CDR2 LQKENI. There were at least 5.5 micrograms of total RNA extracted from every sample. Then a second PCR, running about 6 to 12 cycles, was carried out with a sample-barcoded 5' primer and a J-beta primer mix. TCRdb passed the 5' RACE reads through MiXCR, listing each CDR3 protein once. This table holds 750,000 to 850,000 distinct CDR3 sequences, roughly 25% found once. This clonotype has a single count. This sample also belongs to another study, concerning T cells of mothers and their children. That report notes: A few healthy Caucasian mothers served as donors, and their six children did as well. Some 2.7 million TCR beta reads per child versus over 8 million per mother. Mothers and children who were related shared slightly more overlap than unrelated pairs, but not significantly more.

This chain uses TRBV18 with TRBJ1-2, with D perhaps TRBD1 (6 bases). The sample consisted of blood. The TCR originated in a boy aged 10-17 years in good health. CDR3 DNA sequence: TGTGCCAGCTCACCACCTAACAGGGAAAGCGGCTACACCTTC. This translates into CASSPPNRESGYTF.